This TCR beta chain was identified in a study of T-cell reconstitution after alpha-beta-depleted transplantation in children. Study conclusions and caveats: Reported findings indicate that, about two months after transplant, alpha-beta T cells came from several hundred expanded clones, which were derived from non-depleted graft cells. From newly produced T cells came most of the T-cell counts and diversity one year after transplant. Surviving recipient T cells and thymic progenitors underlay high day-60 TCRbeta diversity in some patients.

This clonotype was observed a few times. What it binds is not known. The CDR3 runs 15 residues. Trimming stripped 5 bases from V and 0 bases from J, with 11 bases between. The V gene's germline CDR1 is LGHDT and CDR2 YNNKEL (reference sequence). Molecular barcoding with unique molecular identifiers was used for the TCRbeta library. TCRdb reprocessed the PCR reads with MiXCR, giving one entry per CDR3 protein. In the table there are 330,000 or so distinct CDR3 sequences, roughly 7.8% of which are singletons. This TCR came from a female patient under 10 years old who had a stem cell transplant for Fanconi anemia, so the T cells may come from the graft donor. The V gene is TRBV3-1, the J gene TRBJ1-3; D perhaps matches TRBD1 (5 bases). This material consisted of peripheral blood, taken 360 days after TCRalphabeta/CD19-depleted stem cell transplant. In DNA form, the CDR3 reads TGTGCCAGCAGCATACAGGCCTTCTCTGGAAACACCATATATTTT. Encoded protein: CASSIQAFSGNTIYF.